Listed below are T cell receptor beta chains from one sample, sequenced in a study of T-cell memory formation after mild COVID-19. One entry per CDR3 protein results from TCRdb running MiXCR on the 5' RACE reads. Among more than 150,000 distinct CDR3 sequences listed, about 22% were seen once. Sequenced: PBMCs or a T cell subset sorted from them (not recorded which). The receptors were sampled from an adult woman who had mild COVID-19 (a few samples of this study predate the infection). Cell type and time point are not known. CDR3s include the opening cysteine and the closing phenylalanine or tryptophan. The D gene is left open where the match is weak. Size is stated for part of the rows, as once, few or many counts, or as a class when the clone is expanded.

D gene | J gene | V gene | clone size | CDR3 DNA | CDR3 protein
NA | TRBJ2-7 | TRBV5-6 | NA | TGTGCCAGCAGCTCGGACCCCTCGAGCTACGAGCAGTACTTC | CASSSDPSSYEQYF
TRBD2 | TRBJ2-1 | TRBV19 | NA | TGTGCCAGTACCAGTGCTAGCGGCTACAATGAGCAGTTCTTC | CASTSASGYNEQFF
TRBD1 | TRBJ1-3 | TRBV11-2 | few | TGTGCCAGCAGCCCAGACAGGGGAGGTTCTGGAAACACCATATATTTT | CASSPDRGGSGNTIYF
NA | TRBJ1-1 | TRBV5-5 | NA | TGTGCCAGCAGCCCCAGTGCTGAAGCTTTCTTT | CASSPSAEAFF
NA | TRBJ2-7 | TRBV27 | few | TGTGCCAGCAGTTTAGCAGCCTCCTACGAGCAGTACTTC | CASSLAASYEQYF
NA | TRBJ1-5 | TRBV12-3/TRBV12-4 | NA | TGTGCCAGCAGTTTTGGGGTTACCTCCCCCCAGCATTTT | CASSFGVTSPQHF
TRBD1 | TRBJ1-6 | TRBV6-5 | NA | TGTGCCAGCAGCCCCGGGACAGGGCGAAGTTCACCCCTCCACTTT | CASSPGTGRSSPLHF
NA | TRBJ2-7 | TRBV6-2/TRBV6-3 | few | TGTGCCAGCACTCCAGCCCCCCGGACAGCGAGCTCCTACGAGCAGTACTTC | CASTPAPRTASSYEQYF
NA | TRBJ1-2 | TRBV4-1 | few | TGCGCCAGCAGCCAAGGTGCATGGGACACCTATGGCTACACCTTC | CASSQGAWDTYGYTF
TRBD1 | TRBJ2-7 | TRBV5-6 | few | TGTGCCAGCAGCTCGGGGACAGCCCCTGGACCCAGTGGGTACTTC | CASSSGTAPGPSGYF
NA | TRBJ2-1 | TRBV5-1 | NA | TGCGCCAGCGGTAAAAGACAGATAGGGTTTGATGAGCAGTTCTTC | CASGKRQIGFDEQFF
NA | TRBJ2-3 | TRBV7-6 | many | TGTGCCAGCAGCCCCTGGCCGGGCACAGATACGCAGTATTTT | CASSPWPGTDTQYF
NA | TRBJ2-5 | TRBV7-2 | NA | TGTGCCAGCAGCTTAGATGCGGGGGCCTCCCCGGAGACCCAGTACTTC | CASSLDAGASPETQYF
NA | TRBJ2-7 | TRBV19 | NA | TGTGCCAGTAGTTACGTCGGGGACTCCTACGAGCAGTACTTC | CASSYVGDSYEQYF
NA | TRBJ2-3 | TRBV27 | NA | TGTGCCAGCAGTTTAGTATTCTGGGGGGCTAGCGGCACAGATACGCAGTATTTT | CASSLVFWGASGTDTQYF
TRBD1 | TRBJ2-2 | TRBV24-1 | NA | TGTGCCACCAGTGACCGCGGGACAGGGGGCGACGGGGAGCTGTTTTTT | CATSDRGTGGDGELFF
TRBD1 | TRBJ2-7 | TRBV25-1 | NA | TGTGCCAGCAGTGAATTTTATGGGACAGGGGAGGACGAGCAGTACTTC | CASSEFYGTGEDEQYF
NA | TRBJ2-7 | TRBV4-2 | NA | TGTGCCAGCAGCCAAAGGACAGACTCCTACGAGCAGTACTTC | CASSQRTDSYEQYF
NA | TRBJ2-3 | TRBV7-9 | once | TGTGCCAGCAGCTTTCCGGGCACAGATACGCAGTATTTT | CASSFPGTDTQYF
NA | TRBJ2-2 | TRBV3-1 | NA | TGTGCCAGCAGCCAAGATTCCCCCGGGAACACCGGGGAGCTGTTTTTT | CASSQDSPGNTGELFF
TRBD1 | TRBJ2-7 | TRBV30 | NA | TGTGCCTTGGCAGGGGGAGTTACCTACGAGCAGTACTTC | CALAGGVTYEQYF
NA | TRBJ2-2 | TRBV9 | few | TGTGCCAGCAGCGTCGGACTAAATTGGGACACCGGGGAGCTGTTTTTT | CASSVGLNWDTGELFF
NA | TRBJ2-5 | TRBV7-9 | NA | TGTGCCAGCAGCTCCGGGACAAGAATTAAAGAGACCCAGTACTTC | CASSSGTRIKETQYF
NA | TRBJ1-2 | TRBV12-3/TRBV12-4 | NA | TGTGCCAGCAGTTCTGGGCCTTGGGGCTACACCTTC | CASSSGPWGYTF
TRBD1 | TRBJ2-4 | TRBV9 | few | TGTGCCAGCAGCGCGGGGACAGGGCAGTACTTC | CASSAGTGQYF
TRBD2 | TRBJ2-1 | TRBV12-3/TRBV12-4 | NA | TGTGCCAGCAGTCGCCTCGGGACTAGCGGGTCCTACAATGAGCAGTTCTTC | CASSRLGTSGSYNEQFF
NA | TRBJ1-1 | TRBV20-1 | NA | TGCAGTGCTAGTAACTCAGTAGGGAATAACACTGAAGCTTTCTTT | CSASNSVGNNTEAFF
NA | TRBJ2-2 | TRBV11-2 | few | TGTGCCAGCAGCTTAGTGTTGGGAAGCGGCACCGGGGAGCTGTTTTTT | CASSLVLGSGTGELFF
NA | TRBJ2-1 | TRBV11-2 | few | TGTGCCAGCAGCATGGAGGCCGGCAAGTTCTTC | CASSMEAGKFF
TRBD2 | TRBJ2-1 | TRBV4-3 | few | TGCGCCAGCAGCCAAGATCTGGAGCGGGAGTTAAGCTCCTACAATGAGCAGTTCTTC | CASSQDLERELSSYNEQFF
NA | TRBJ1-1 | TRBV6-1 | NA | TGTGCCAGCAGTGATGAGGAAGTCCTGAACACTGAAGCTTTCTTT | CASSDEEVLNTEAFF
TRBD1 | TRBJ2-1 | TRBV6-1 | NA | TGTGCCAGCGGGGCCTGGACAGGCCTCTACAATGAGCAGTTCTTC | CASGAWTGLYNEQFF
TRBD1 | TRBJ2-1 | TRBV14 | few | TGTGCCAGCAGCCCCGGACAGGACAATGAGCAGTTCTTC | CASSPGQDNEQFF
NA | TRBJ2-7 | TRBV6-2/TRBV6-3 | NA | TGTGCCAGCAGTCACGGGTCTCCGCCGGAGTACTTC | CASSHGSPPEYF
TRBD1 | TRBJ2-3 | TRBV9 | NA | TGTGCCAGCAGCCCTGAAGGACAGGGCACAGATACGCAGTATTTT | CASSPEGQGTDTQYF
TRBD2 | TRBJ2-3 | TRBV7-6 | NA | TGTGCCAGCAGCTTGGTTAGCGGGGGTCAGGATACGCAGTATTTT | CASSLVSGGQDTQYF
NA | TRBJ1-5 | TRBV7-6 | medium-sized | TGTGCCAGCAGCCGGGACATTAATCAGCCCCAGCATTTT | CASSRDINQPQHF
NA | TRBJ2-3 | TRBV13 | NA | TGTGCCAGCAGCTTACGAGGCGGGGAGCCTCTCGATACGCAGTATTTT | CASSLRGGEPLDTQYF
NA | TRBJ1-1 | TRBV24-1 | many | TGTGCCACCAGTGTTGGGGGTGGCACTGAAGCTTTCTTT | CATSVGGGTEAFF
NA | TRBJ1-3 | TRBV7-9 | NA | TGTGCCAGCCCTCGGGACGAGGGAAACACCATATATTTT | CASPRDEGNTIYF
NA | TRBJ1-5 | TRBV20-1 | NA | TGCAGTGCTAGATCCAGCCCAGGGTTGGACAATCAGCCCCAGCATTTT | CSARSSPGLDNQPQHF
TRBD2 | TRBJ2-1 | TRBV13 | NA | TGTGCCAGCAGCTTAAGACTAGCGGGGAATGAGCAGTTCTTC | CASSLRLAGNEQFF
TRBD2 | TRBJ2-7 | TRBV20-1 | NA | TGCAGTGCACGGGGACTAGCGGGCCTCTACGAGCAGTACTTC | CSARGLAGLYEQYF
TRBD1 | TRBJ1-1 | TRBV6-1 | few | TGTGCCAGCAGTCGGGAAGCCGGGACAGGAGATGAAGCTTTCTTT | CASSREAGTGDEAFF
TRBD1 | TRBJ1-2 | TRBV27 | NA | TGTGCCAGCAGGGGACAGGGGCTGGATGGCTACACCTTC | CASRGQGLDGYTF
TRBD1 | TRBJ1-2 | TRBV10-3 | NA | TGTGCCATCAGTGAAGTTGGACAGGGGGCGGATGGCTACACCTTC | CAISEVGQGADGYTF
TRBD1 | TRBJ1-5 | TRBV7-9 | few | TGTGCCAGCAGCTTAGTAGGGACAGATTATAGCAATCAGCCCCAGCATTTT | CASSLVGTDYSNQPQHF
NA | TRBJ2-3 | TRBV20-1 | NA | TGCAGTGCCGATCAACGGGACACCCAATCCACAGATACGCAGTATTTT | CSADQRDTQSTDTQYF
TRBD1 | TRBJ1-2 | TRBV5-4 | NA | TGTGCCAGCAGCCCGGCAGGGGGCTCGTCCTTATATGGCTACACCTTC | CASSPAGGSSLYGYTF
NA | TRBJ2-7 | TRBV5-1 | few | TGCGCCAGCAGCTTGTATGGCCGTGAATCCTACGAGCAGTACTTC | CASSLYGRESYEQYF
TRBD1 | TRBJ2-7 | TRBV5-5 | few | TGTGCCAGCAGTTCCGGGACAGGGCGTGACGAGCAGTACTTC | CASSSGTGRDEQYF
NA | TRBJ2-5 | TRBV21-1 | NA | TGTGCCAGCAGCGGTCGCGGGGGACAGGGGGAGACCCAGTACTTC | CASSGRGGQGETQYF
NA | TRBJ2-7 | TRBV20-1 | NA | TGCAGTGCTAGAGGGCCAGCGGGTACAACCTACGAGCAGTACTTC | CSARGPAGTTYEQYF
TRBD2 | TRBJ2-7 | TRBV5-1 | few | TGCGCCAGCAGGAAAAATAGCGGGTGGGTCGAGCAGTACTTC | CASRKNSGWVEQYF
TRBD1 | TRBJ2-3 | TRBV27 | NA | TGTGCCAGCAGTTCCGGACAGGGCCTCACAGATACGCAGTATTTT | CASSSGQGLTDTQYF